Below, one T cell receptor (beta chain) is given with its context. Its target is not known. The method was immunoSEQ multiplex PCR; TCRdb's version includes in-frame clones alone and lacks a portion of them. Among fewer than 20,000 clones listed, approximately 80% were seen once. There are 15 residues in the CDR3. Germline values: CDR1 MGHDK, CDR2 SYGVNS. Trimming took 6 bases from V and 3 from J, leaving 17 bases between them. This entry is derived from a study of CD4 T cells in relation to SARS-CoV-2 and coronaviruses. Study context: Negative control cultures got HIV-1 Nef peptides or no peptide. Findings and limits, study-wide: About 65% of donors had memory CD4+ clonotypes crossrecognizing SARS-CoV-2 and common cold coronavirus spike. No donor gave both pre-pandemic and post-infection samples.

The unexposed donors gave CD4+ T cells in about 2011-2018, prior to COVID-19. Isolation of CD4+ T cells took place after approximately 11 days in culture. Testing used SARS-CoV-2 S/N and four cold-coronavirus spikes on unexposed-donor CD4+ T cells, cells permitting. The receptor was derived from a human donor in good health. Source material: CD4+ T cells from PBMCs, cultured in vitro. The genes are TRBV25-1 and TRBJ1-1; tentative D call: TRBD1 (6 bases). CDR3 loop: CASRPRGGRDTEAFF. For the CDR3, the DNA is TGTGCCAGCAGGCCTCGTGGGGGGCGGGACACTGAAGCTTTCTTT. Full variable domain (missing parts from reference TRBV25-1 and TRBJ1-1): EADIYQTPRYLVIGTGKKITLECSQTMGHDKMYWYQQDPGMELHLIHYSYGVNSTEKGDLSSESTVSRIRTEHFPLTLESARPSHTSQYLCASRPRGGRDTEAFFGQGTRLTVV.